This T cell receptor beta chain was found in a study of TIL therapy for anti-PD-1-resistant metastatic lung cancer. The wider study: Patients had a median age of approximately 50 years (range 38-75). Most patients had lung adenocarcinoma. Study conclusions and caveats: TIL cultures after expansion showed higher clonality and lower diversity than baseline tumor (median about 5.6% vs 31%). Many TIL product clones were absent from baseline tumor, suggesting clonal contraction.

Worth noting for this clone: Its target is unknown.

This was the immunoSEQ v3 assay. The protocol was immunoSEQ multiplex PCR, while the TCRdb copy is restricted to in-frame clones and leaves out a portion. The sample carries more than 90,000 clones, roughly 65% recorded once. Germline values: CDR1 KGHSY, CDR2 FQNENV. Trimming took off 7 bases at V and 9 bases at J, with 10 bases between the two ends. The CDR3 contains 12 residues. The sample's time point: pre-treatment sample, taken before nivolumab and TIL therapy. The tumor samples were excised metastases, mostly pleural nodules or supraclavicular lymph nodes. The chain uses TRBV16 and TRBJ2-6, with D uncertain. This clonotype was obtained from a person between 25 and 79 years old with non-small cell lung cancer. The sample consisted of tumor tissue, taken at baseline. CDR3 bases: TGTGCCAGCACTCTCGTCGGCAACGTCCTGACTTTC. It codes for CASTLVGNVLTF.